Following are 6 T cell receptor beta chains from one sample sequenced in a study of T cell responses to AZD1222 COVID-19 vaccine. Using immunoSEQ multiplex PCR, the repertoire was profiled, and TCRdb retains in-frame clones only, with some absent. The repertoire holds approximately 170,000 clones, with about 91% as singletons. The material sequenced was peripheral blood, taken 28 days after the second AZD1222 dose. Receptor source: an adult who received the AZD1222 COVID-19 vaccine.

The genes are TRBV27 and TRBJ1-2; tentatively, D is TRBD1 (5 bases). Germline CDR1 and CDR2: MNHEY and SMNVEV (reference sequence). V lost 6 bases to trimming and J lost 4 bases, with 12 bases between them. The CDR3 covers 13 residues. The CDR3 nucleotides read TGTGCCAGCAGCCCGGGACCGACCTATGGCTACACCTTC. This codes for CASSPGPTYGYTF.

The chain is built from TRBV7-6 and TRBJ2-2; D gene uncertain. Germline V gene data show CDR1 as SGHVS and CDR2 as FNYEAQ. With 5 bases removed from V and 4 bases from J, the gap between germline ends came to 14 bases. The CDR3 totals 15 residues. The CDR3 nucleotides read TGTGCCAGCAGCCCCTCGAATGGCGGCACCGGGGAGCTGTTTTTT. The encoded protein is CASSPSNGGTGELFF.

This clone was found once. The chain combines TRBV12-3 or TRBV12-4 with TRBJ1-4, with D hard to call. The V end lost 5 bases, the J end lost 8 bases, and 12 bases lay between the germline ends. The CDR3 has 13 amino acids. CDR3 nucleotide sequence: TGTGCCAGCAGTCCCCTACCCTGGGAAAAACTGTTTTTT. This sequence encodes CASSPLPWEKLFF.

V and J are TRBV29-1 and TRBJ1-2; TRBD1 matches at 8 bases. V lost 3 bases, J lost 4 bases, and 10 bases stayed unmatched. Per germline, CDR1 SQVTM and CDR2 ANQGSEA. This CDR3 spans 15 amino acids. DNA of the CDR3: TGCAGCGTTGACCGATCCTGGCAGGGGGCCTATGGCTACACCTTC. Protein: CSVDRSWQGAYGYTF.

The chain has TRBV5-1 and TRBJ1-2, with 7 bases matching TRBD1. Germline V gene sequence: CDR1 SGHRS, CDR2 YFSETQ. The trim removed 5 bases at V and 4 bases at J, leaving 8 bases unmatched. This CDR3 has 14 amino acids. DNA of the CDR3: TGCGCCAGCAGGAGCGGGCGGGACAGCTATGGCTACACCTTC. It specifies CASRSGRDSYGYTF.

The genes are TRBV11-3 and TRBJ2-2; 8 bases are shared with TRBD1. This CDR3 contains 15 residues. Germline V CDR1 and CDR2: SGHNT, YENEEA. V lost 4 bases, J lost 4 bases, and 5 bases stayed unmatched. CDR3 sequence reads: CASSSGQDITGELFF. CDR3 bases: TGTGCCAGCAGCTCGGGACAGGATATCACCGGGGAGCTGTTTTTT.